This TCR beta chain was observed in a study of T-cell reconstitution after alpha-beta-depleted transplantation in children. This clonotype has a count of ten or more. The junction had 7 bases not matched to a gene; V was cut back by 4 bases and J by 4 bases. CDR1 is SEHNR, CDR2 FQNEAQ, per germline (reference sequence). This CDR3 has 15 amino acids. Library preparation (for TCRbeta) was performed with unique molecular identifiers. TCRdb called the PCR reads again in MiXCR, with one record for every CDR3 protein. The sample lists approximately 200,000 distinct CDR3 sequences; roughly 15% were seen once.

The input for sequencing was PBMCs from the stem cell graft donor, taken from the stem cell graft. The clonotype comes from a human donor who donated a stem cell graft to a child with acute lymphoblastic leukemia. This chain connects TRBV7-9 to TRBJ1-1, with 9 positions matching TRBD1. The CDR3 DNA follows: TGTGCCAGCAGCTCGGGACAGGGACGGTCCACTGAAGCTTTCTTT. Amino acids: CASSSGQGRSTEAFF.